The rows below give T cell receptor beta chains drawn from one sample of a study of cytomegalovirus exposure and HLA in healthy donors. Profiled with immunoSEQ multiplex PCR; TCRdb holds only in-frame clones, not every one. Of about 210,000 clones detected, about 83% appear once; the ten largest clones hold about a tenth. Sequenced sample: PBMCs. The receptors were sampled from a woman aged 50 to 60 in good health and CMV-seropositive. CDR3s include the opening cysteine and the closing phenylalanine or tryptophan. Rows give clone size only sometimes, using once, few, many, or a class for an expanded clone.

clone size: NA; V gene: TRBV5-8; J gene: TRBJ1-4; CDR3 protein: CASSLAGAPAEKLFF
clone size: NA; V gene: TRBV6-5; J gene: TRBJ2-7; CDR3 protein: CASSTGLARAYEQYF
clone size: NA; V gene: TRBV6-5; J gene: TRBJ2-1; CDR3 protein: CASSLAGVYYNEQFF
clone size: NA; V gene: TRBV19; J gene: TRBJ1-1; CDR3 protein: CASSMRTGGDTEAFF
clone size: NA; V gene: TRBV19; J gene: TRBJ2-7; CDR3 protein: CASSISQGAYEQYF
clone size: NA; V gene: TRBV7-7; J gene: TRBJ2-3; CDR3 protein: CASSPKAENTDTQYF
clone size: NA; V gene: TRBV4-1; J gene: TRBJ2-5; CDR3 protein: CASSRVEGDLRRETQYF
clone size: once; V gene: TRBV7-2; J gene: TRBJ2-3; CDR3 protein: CASSAPGLTDTQYF
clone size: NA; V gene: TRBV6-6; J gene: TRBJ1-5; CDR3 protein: CASTYAGGAGNQPQHF
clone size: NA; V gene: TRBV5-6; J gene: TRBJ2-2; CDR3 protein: CASSSLRSGGAGELFF
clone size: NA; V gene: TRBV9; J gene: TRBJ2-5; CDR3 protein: CASSTLDRAYQETQYF
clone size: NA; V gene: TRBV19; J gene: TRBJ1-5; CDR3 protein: CATLKGTGTNQPQHF
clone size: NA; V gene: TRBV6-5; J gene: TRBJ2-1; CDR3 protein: CASRGSSGGLREQFF
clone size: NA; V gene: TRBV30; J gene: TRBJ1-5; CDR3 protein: CAWNSGSNQPQHF
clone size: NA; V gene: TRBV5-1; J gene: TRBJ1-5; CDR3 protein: CASSLGQGDQPQHF
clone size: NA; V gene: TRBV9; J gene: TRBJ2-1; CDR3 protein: CASSVGGTSNEQFF
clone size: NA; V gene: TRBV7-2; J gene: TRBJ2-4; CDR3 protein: CASSLSGDRLDIQYF
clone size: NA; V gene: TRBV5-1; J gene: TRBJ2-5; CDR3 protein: CASSLVGETQYF
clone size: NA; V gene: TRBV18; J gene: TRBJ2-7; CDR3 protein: CASSPLGLGRVSSGGYEQYF
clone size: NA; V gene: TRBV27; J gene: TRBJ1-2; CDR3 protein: CASSSYGNYGYTF
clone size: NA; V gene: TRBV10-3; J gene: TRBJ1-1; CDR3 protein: CATGRGRTEAFF
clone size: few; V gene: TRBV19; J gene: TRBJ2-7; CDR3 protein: CASKGLNYEQYF
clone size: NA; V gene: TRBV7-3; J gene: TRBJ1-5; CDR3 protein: CASSFLPGQPQHF
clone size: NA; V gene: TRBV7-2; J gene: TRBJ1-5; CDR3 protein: CASSLRQGFNQPQHF
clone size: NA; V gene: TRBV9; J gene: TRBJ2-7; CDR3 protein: CASSFRDTFSYEQYF
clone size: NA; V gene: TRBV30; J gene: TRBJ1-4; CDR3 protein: CAWSLFGGEKLFF
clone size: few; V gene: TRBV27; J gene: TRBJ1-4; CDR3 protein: CASRTTGSDEKLFF
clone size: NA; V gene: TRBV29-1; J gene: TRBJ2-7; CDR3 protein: CSAEDRGSYEQYF
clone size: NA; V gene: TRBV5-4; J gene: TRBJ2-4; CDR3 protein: CASSPRLGQGGSDIQYF
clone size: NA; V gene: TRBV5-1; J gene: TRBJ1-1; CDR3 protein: CASSSQGANTEAFF
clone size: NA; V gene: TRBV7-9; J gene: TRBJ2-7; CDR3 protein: CASSLWGGEQYF
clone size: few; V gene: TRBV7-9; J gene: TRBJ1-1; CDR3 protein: CASTGGAKAFF
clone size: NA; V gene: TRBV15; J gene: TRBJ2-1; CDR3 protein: CATSLSYNEQFF
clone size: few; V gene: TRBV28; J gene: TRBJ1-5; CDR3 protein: CASSLETGQTWSQHF
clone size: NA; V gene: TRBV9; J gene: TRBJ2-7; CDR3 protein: CASSHSPQSSYEQYF
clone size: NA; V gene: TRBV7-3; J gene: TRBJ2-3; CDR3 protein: CASSLSGTNTDTQYF
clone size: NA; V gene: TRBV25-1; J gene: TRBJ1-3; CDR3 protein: CASSEGTEYSGNTIYF
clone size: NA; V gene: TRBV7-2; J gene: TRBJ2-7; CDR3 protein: CASSRGGGWDEQYF
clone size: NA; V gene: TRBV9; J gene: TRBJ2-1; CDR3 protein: CASSAVPALGDNEQFF
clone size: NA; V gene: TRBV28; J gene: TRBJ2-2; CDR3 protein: CASSVTGSLTGELFF
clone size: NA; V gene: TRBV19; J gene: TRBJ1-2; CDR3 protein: CASSIGQVYGYTF
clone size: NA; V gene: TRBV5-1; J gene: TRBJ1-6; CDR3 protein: CASRPDSRSYNSPLHF
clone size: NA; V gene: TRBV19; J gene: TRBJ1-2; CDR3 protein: CASITNYGYTF
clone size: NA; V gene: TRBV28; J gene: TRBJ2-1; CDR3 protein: CASSLSGTRYNEQFF
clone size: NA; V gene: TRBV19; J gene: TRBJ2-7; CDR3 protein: CASSLVWTDNEQYF
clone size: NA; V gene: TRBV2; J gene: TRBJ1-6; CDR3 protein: CASSVTGEYSPLHF
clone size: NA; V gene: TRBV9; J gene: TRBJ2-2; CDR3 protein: CASSVRQGANTGELFF
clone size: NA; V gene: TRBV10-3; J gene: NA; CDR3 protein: CATLDTYEQYF
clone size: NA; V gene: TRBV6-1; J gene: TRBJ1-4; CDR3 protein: CASSSTGFNEKLFF
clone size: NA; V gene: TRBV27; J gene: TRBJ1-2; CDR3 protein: CASSHRALGGYTF
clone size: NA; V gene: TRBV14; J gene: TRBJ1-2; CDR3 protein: CASSPRTHYGYTF
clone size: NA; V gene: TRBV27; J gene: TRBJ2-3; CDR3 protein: CASKLTTALGTDTQYF
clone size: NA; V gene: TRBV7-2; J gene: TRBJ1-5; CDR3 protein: CASSLDGANQPQHF
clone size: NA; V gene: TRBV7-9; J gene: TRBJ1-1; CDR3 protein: CASSLEGVNTEAFF
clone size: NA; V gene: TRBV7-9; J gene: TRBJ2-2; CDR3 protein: CASRGRTHTGELFF